These 5 T cell receptor beta chains share one sample of origin, sequenced in a study of T cells in Graves' hyperthyroidism and ophthalmopathy. The source material, RNA transcripts, was used to amplify TCR beta CDR3 regions. First-round RT-PCR with HTBI primers amplified the TCR CDR3 region. MiXCR, run by TCRdb on the multiplex PCR reads, gives a single entry per CDR3 protein. The table records roughly 500,000 distinct CDR3 sequences, about 45% of them present only once. The specimen sequenced was peripheral blood or thyroid tissue (not recorded which). These receptors all come from an adult woman with Graves' disease, either hyperthyroidism or ophthalmopathy (not recorded which).

This chain connects TRBV7-9 to TRBJ2-2; no reliable D call. This CDR3 is 13 amino acids long. The germline gives CDR1 SEHNR, CDR2 FQNEAQ (reference sequence). V was clipped by 2 bases and J by 8 bases, with 9 bases between them. The CDR3 sequence is CASSLLSTGELFF. As DNA, the CDR3 is TGTGCCAGCAGCTTATTGAGCACTGGGGAGCTGTTTTTT. Variable domain in full (rest from reference TRBV7-9 and TRBJ2-2): DTGVSQNPRHKITKRGQNVTFRCDPISEHNRLYWYRQTLGQGPEFLTYFQNEAQLEKSRLLSDRFSAERPKGSFSTLEIQRTEQGDSAMYLCASSLLSTGELFFGEGSRLTVL.

This chain connects TRBV10-3 to TRBJ1-2; 10 bases match TRBD1. Trimming removed 6 bases from V and 3 bases from J; junction bases left unmatched: 4. This CDR3 region has 14 residues. Looked up from germline, CDR1 is ENHRY and CDR2 is SYGVKD. The CDR3 spells CAIRGTGVHYGYTF. The CDR3 nucleotides are TGTGCCATCAGAGGGACAGGGGTGCACTATGGCTACACCTTC.

This chain joins TRBV2 and TRBJ1-2; D may be TRBD1 (6 bases). Germline CDR1 and CDR2: SNHLY and FYNNEI. The CDR3 extends over 17 amino acids. V dropped 6 bases and J dropped 0 bases, with 20 bases sitting between them. The CDR3 sequence: CASSRGGTMEANYGYTF. CDR3 bases: TGTGCCAGCAGCCGAGGGGGGACAATGGAGGCTAACTATGGCTACACCTTC.

This clonotype has at least ten counts. This rearrangement joins TRBV19 to TRBJ1-2, with D unresolved. CDR1 and CDR2 from the germline V gene are LNHDA and SQIVND (reference sequence). V lost 5 bases and J lost 0, with 10 bases in between. The CDR3 consists of 14 residues. In DNA form, the CDR3 reads TGTGCCAGTAGTCCTCAGCGCACTAACTATGGCTACACCTTC. This translates into CASSPQRTNYGYTF.

Regarding this clonotype: A read error may account for a junction end that differs from germline. This sequence joins TRBV28 and TRBJ2-7; D might be TRBD1 or TRBD2, each matching 5 bases. The germline V gene has CDR1 MDHEN and CDR2 SYDVKM. The CDR3 consists of 15 residues. The CDR3 DNA reads TGTGCCAGCAGTTCCGGGACCCGATCACCCTACGGGCAGTACTTC. Protein: CASSSGTRSPYGQYF.